This T cell receptor (beta chain) appears in the sequencing data of a study of identifying expanded T cells in peripheral blood. Findings and caveats of the study: Variance in clone template counts between roughly 2-week samples significantly increased with total template count across all healthy donors. About 1.2 clones differed between technical replicates, versus about 16 and 19 over time.

The table came from immunoSEQ multiplex PCR; TCRdb's copy has only in-frame clones and leaves some out. The sample includes some 81,000 clones, 84% of them seen just once. Germline V gives CDR1 SGHTA, CDR2 FQGNSA. This CDR3 spans 14 amino acids. V lost 4 bases to trimming and J lost 3 bases, with 12 bases between them. A remark on this clone: Its matching antigen is unknown.

The sequence was obtained from a person aged 18 to 75 in good health. The sample taken for sequencing was blood. The gene calls are TRBV7-2 and TRBJ1-2; possibly TRBD1 for D (5 bases). The CDR3 DNA is TGTGCCAGCAGCTGGGGGGGATCGCACTATGGCTACACCTTC. This translates into CASSWGGSHYGYTF.